This section outlines one TCR beta chain sequence together with its context. Profiled with immunoSEQ multiplex PCR; TCRdb holds only in-frame clones, not every one. This table holds 250,000 to 300,000 clones, approximately 82% found once. The data were taken from a study of blood T cell repertoires in COVID-19. The CDR3 sequence is 14 residues long. The ends were cut back, 5 bases at V and 5 bases at J, with 12 bases in the middle. Germline loops: CDR1 LNHDA, CDR2 SQIVND (reference sequence). Sequencing was carried out using peripheral blood. V gene TRBV19 combines with J gene TRBJ2-2; tentatively, D is TRBD1 (5 bases). The TCR sequence derives from a man aged 55 to 70 who had recovered from COVID-19. The CDR3 region has the DNA TGTGCCAGTAGTGTACACCAGGGTACCGGGGAGCTGTTTTTT. This sequence encodes CASSVHQGTGELFF. The full variable domain, completed using reference TRBV19 and TRBJ2-2, is DGGITQSPKYLFRKEGQNVTLSCEQNLNHDAMYWYRQDPGQGLRLIYYSQIVNDFQKGDIAEGYSVSREKKESFPLTVTSAQKNPTAFYLCASSVHQGTGELFFGEGSRLTVL.